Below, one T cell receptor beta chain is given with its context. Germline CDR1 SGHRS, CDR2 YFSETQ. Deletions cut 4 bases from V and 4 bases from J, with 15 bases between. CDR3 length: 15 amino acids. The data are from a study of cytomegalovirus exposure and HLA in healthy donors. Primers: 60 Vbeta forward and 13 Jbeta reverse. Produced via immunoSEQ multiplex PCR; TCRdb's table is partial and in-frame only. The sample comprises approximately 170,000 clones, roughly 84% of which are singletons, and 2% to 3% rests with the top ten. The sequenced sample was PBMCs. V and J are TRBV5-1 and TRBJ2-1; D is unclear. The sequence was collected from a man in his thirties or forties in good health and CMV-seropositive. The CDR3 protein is CASSPLDYSYNEQFF. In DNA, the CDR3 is TGCGCCAGCAGCCCCCTCGATTACTCGTACAATGAGCAGTTCTTC. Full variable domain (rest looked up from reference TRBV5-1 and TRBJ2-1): KAGVTQTPRYLIKTRGQQVTLSCSPISGHRSVSWYQQTPGQGLQFLFEYFSETQRNKGNFPGRFSGRQFSNSRSEMNVSTLELGDSALYLCASSPLDYSYNEQFFGPGTRLTVL.